The 27 T cell receptor beta chains below come from one sample, sequenced in a study of T cells in Graves' hyperthyroidism and ophthalmopathy. Researchers amplified the TCR beta CDR3 regions from RNA transcripts. The study used the HTBI primer set for a first-round RT-PCR of the TCR CDR3. In TCRdb, the multiplex PCR reads were re-called with MiXCR into one record per CDR3 protein. Among about 640,000 distinct CDR3 sequences, about 45% were seen once, and the ten largest hold less than 9.5%. What was sequenced was peripheral blood or thyroid tissue (not recorded which). The receptor source for this set is an adult man with Graves' disease, either hyperthyroidism or ophthalmopathy (not recorded which).

V and J are TRBV5-1 and TRBJ2-7, with TRBD2 identical over 12 bases. The CDR3 has 17 amino acids. The ends lost 0 bases at V and 0 bases at J; junction bases unmatched: 4. Germline CDR1 and CDR2: SGHRS and YFSETQ. CDR3 in amino acids: CASSLGLAGALSYEQYF. In DNA form, the CDR3 reads TGCGCCAGCAGCTTGGGACTAGCGGGAGCCCTCTCCTACGAGCAGTACTTC.

This clonotype was counted many times. The rearrangement uses TRBV2 and TRBJ2-7, with 7 bases identical to TRBD2. The CDR3 extends over 14 amino acids. V lost 4 bases, J lost 0 bases, and 3 bases stayed unmatched. CDR1 SNHLY and CDR2 FYNNEI come from the germline V gene. CDR3: CASSAGGSSYEQYF. CDR3 DNA: TGTGCCAGCAGTGCGGGGGGATCCTCCTACGAGCAGTACTTC.

The chain is built from TRBV20-1 and TRBJ2-2; TRBD1 might be the D (6 bases). Germline CDR1 is DFQATT and CDR2 is SNEGSKA (reference sequence). This CDR3 has 13 amino acids. Trimming took 5 bases from V and 3 from J, leaving 10 bases between them. The CDR3 is CSARDRYTGELFF. CDR3 in DNA: TGCAGTGCTCGCGACAGGTACACCGGGGAGCTGTTTTTT.

This clonotype was seen a few times. V gene TRBV20-1 combines with J gene TRBJ2-5; D not certain. The CDR3 contains 14 residues. Between the trimmed V and J ends, which lost 3 bases and 2 bases, there was a span of 13 bases. Germline CDR1 reads DFQATT; CDR2 reads SNEGSKA (reference sequence). Written as DNA, the CDR3 is TGCAGTGCTAGTGAGGCGAAATTACAAGAGACCCAGTACTTC. Its translation: CSASEAKLQETQYF.

J is TRBJ2-7 and V is TRBV20-1, with D unclear. From germline, CDR1 is DFQATT and CDR2 SNEGSKA (reference sequence). This CDR3 has 13 amino acids. Trimming removed 0 bases from V and 3 bases from J, with 9 bases in between. The CDR3 reads CSARDRVSYEQYF. CDR3 coding DNA: TGCAGTGCTAGAGATCGAGTCAGCTACGAGCAGTACTTC.

The J gene is TRBJ1-1, the V gene TRBV20-1, with TRBD1 as a possible D gene (5 bases). The V and J ends lost 8 bases and 1 base respectively, with 14 bases between them. The CDR3 is 13 amino acids. Germline-derived CDR1 and CDR2 are DFQATT and SNEGSKA (reference sequence). The CDR3 DNA follows: TGCAGTATACAGACAGCGAGGAACACTGAAGCTTTCTTT. Translated, it gives CSIQTARNTEAFF.

J is TRBJ1-1 and V is TRBV10-3, with TRBD1 identical over 9 bases. The germline V gene encodes CDR1 ENHRY and CDR2 SYGVKD. CDR3 size: 13 residues. The J segment lost 7 bases and the V segment lost 6 bases, leaving 6 bases of the junction unmatched. The CDR3 protein is CAISGTGKGEAFF. CDR3 DNA: TGTGCCATCAGCGGGACAGGGAAAGGTGAAGCTTTCTTT.

This rearrangement joins TRBV19 to TRBJ1-1, with D maybe TRBD1 (5 bases). This CDR3 is built from 15 residues. The V end lost 6 bases, the J end lost 3 bases, and 17 bases lay between the germline ends. Germline assignment: CDR1 LNHDA and CDR2 SQIVND (reference sequence). CDR3 in amino acids: CASRRPGLVDTEAFF. Written as DNA, the CDR3 is TGTGCCAGTAGGCGACCGGGGCTAGTGGACACTGAAGCTTTCTTT.

V and J are TRBV5-6 and TRBJ2-5; 12 nucleotides agree with TRBD2. V gave up 8 bases and J gave up 5 bases; unmatched junction bases: 7. Germline assignment: CDR1 SGHDT and CDR2 YYEEEE. The CDR3 is 14 residues long. CDR3 loop: CARSTGLAGETQYF. The CDR3 DNA follows: TGTGCCAGGAGCACCGGACTAGCGGGGGAGACCCAGTACTTC.

The CDR3 here is CSVERGLSYEQYF. As DNA, the CDR3 is TGCAGCGTTGAACGGGGGCTGTCCTACGAGCAGTACTTC. The genes are TRBV29-1 and TRBJ2-7; D might be TRBD1 or TRBD2, each matching 6 bases. The CDR3 is 13 residues long. Looked up from germline, CDR1 is SQVTM and CDR2 is ANQGSEA. The V gene lost 2 bases and the J gene lost 1 base, with 9 bases spanning the gap.

V usage is TRBV25-1 and J usage is TRBJ1-2; no definite D call. With 8 bases removed from V and 2 bases from J, the gap between germline ends came to 15 bases. Germline values: CDR1 MGHDK, CDR2 SYGVNS. CDR3 length equals 14 residues. The CDR3 nucleotides read TGTGCCAGCGAGAGCGGGTCTTTCAACTATGGCTACACCTTC. This gives the protein CASESGSFNYGYTF.

The table lists this clonotype with a few counts. The gene calls are TRBV12-3 or TRBV12-4 and TRBJ1-1, with TRBD1 identical over 9 bases. The CDR3 contains 14 residues. V shed 6 bases and J 4 bases; nucleotides not matched to a gene: 6. The CDR3 region has the DNA TGTGCCAGCAGACGAGGACAGGGGAGCACTGAAGCTTTCTTT. Its protein product is CASRRGQGSTEAFF.

This clonotype was detected a few times. The rearrangement uses TRBV7-9 and TRBJ1-3, with 7 positions matching TRBD1. J gave up 0 bases and V 5 bases, and 4 bases lay outside the gene matches. The CDR3 contains 15 residues. Germline V gene sequence: CDR1 SEHNR, CDR2 FQNEAQ (reference sequence). The CDR3 sequence: CASSPGGNSGNTIYF. The DNA for the CDR3 is TGTGCCAGCAGCCCAGGGGGAAACTCTGGAAACACCATATATTTT.

There are many counts of this clonotype. The genes are TRBV10-3 and TRBJ1-1; D perhaps matches TRBD1 (6 bases). CDR1 and CDR2 (germline): ENHRY, SYGVKD. This CDR3 comprises 13 residues. This chain's CDR3 is CATRGRGGTEAFF. In nucleotides, the CDR3 is TGTGCTACCCGGGGGAGAGGGGGCACTGAAGCTTTCTTT.

The rearrangement joins TRBV12-3 or TRBV12-4 to TRBJ1-4; the match to TRBD1 covers 7 bases. The V gene end was trimmed by 6 bases and the J gene end by 6 bases; junction bases not matched to a gene: 7. The CDR3 covers 14 residues. CDR3 loop: CASRPTGSDEKLFF. The CDR3 DNA reads TGTGCCAGCAGGCCGACAGGGTCTGATGAAAAACTGTTTTTT.

This clonotype showed up many times. The chain recombines TRBV7-3 with TRBJ2-5; TRBD1 or TRBD2 may be the D gene (5 bases each). CDR1 and CDR2 (germline): SGHTA, FQGTGA. V shed 1 base and J shed 4 bases, with 7 bases lying between them. The CDR3 runs to 13 residues. CDR3 region: CASSLIGGETQYF. Written as DNA, the CDR3 is TGTGCCAGCAGCTTAATTGGGGGAGAGACCCAGTACTTC.

This sequence joins TRBV7-9 and TRBJ1-4; D ambiguous. CDR1 is SEHNR and CDR2 is FQNEAQ in the germline V gene (reference sequence). The V and J ends lost 1 base and 10 bases respectively, with 4 bases between them. The CDR3 has 11 residues. DNA for the CDR3: TGTGCCAGCAGCTTAGAGGGAAAACTGTTTTTT. Encoded protein: CASSLEGKLFF.

The rearrangement joins TRBV20-1 to TRBJ1-2; D may be TRBD1 (5 bases). The CDR3 has 14 residues. CDR1 is DFQATT, CDR2 SNEGSKA, per germline (reference sequence). The CDR3 region has the DNA TGCGGGGTACAGGAGGGCATGCGGAAGAATGGCTACACCTTC. Its protein product is CGVQEGMRKNGYTF.

This clonotype has a count of ten or more. V is TRBV7-8 and J is TRBJ1-5, with TRBD1 identical over 9 bases. This CDR3 has 15 residues. Trimming took 3 bases from V and 1 from J; bases not matched to a gene: 1. Germline V gene data show CDR1 as SGHVS and CDR2 as FQNEAQ. CDR3 protein: CASSFGQGSNQPQHF. Here the CDR3 DNA reads TGTGCCAGCAGCTTTGGACAGGGGAGCAATCAGCCCCAGCATTTT.

V usage is TRBV29-1 and J usage is TRBJ2-7; 10 bases fit TRBD2. CDR3 length: 15 amino acids. Germline V gene data show CDR1 as SQVTM and CDR2 as ANQGSEA. After removal of 4 bases from V and 2 bases from J, the junction contained 8 bases not matched to a gene. In nucleotides, the CDR3 is TGCAGCGTTGTGGCTAGCGGGAGTATCACCTACGAGCAGTACTTC. The encoded protein is CSVVASGSITYEQYF.

The chain combines TRBV5-4 with TRBJ2-5; a weak D match, TRBD1 (6 bases). Trimming removed 2 bases from V and 7 bases from J, with 15 bases in between. Germline V gene lookup returns CDR1 SGHNT and CDR2 YYREEE (reference sequence). This CDR3 has 14 amino acids. The CDR3 nucleotides read TGTGCCAGCAGCTTACAGGGAGTTCAGGGGACCCAGTACTTC. Its protein product is CASSLQGVQGTQYF.

The chain couples TRBV7-3 to TRBJ1-5; no firm D call. The CDR3 length is 13 residues. V was trimmed by 5 bases and J by 6 bases, leaving 11 bases between them. Germline CDR1 and CDR2: SGHTA and FQGTGA. DNA for the CDR3: TGTGCCAGCAGCGCCGCCTACAGTCAGCCCCAGCATTTT. Its translation is CASSAAYSQPQHF.

On this clonotype itself: One base away lies a much larger clone, so this may be a sequencing read error. CDR3 in DNA: TGCGCCAGCAGCCAAGATAGGTGCAACACTGAAGCTTTCTTT. It translates to CASSQDRCNTEAFF. This chain uses TRBV4-1 with TRBJ1-1; D gene uncertain. The CDR3 totals 14 residues. The germline V and J ends were trimmed by 0 bases and 2 bases, with 7 bases remaining between them. Germline-derived CDR1 and CDR2 are MGHRA and YSYEKL.

The chain joins TRBV13 to TRBJ1-1; 7 bases agree with TRBD1. From germline, CDR1 is PRHDT and CDR2 FYEKMQ (reference sequence). This CDR3 has 14 residues. Trimming at V came to 3 bases and at J to 6 bases, leaving 7 bases not matched to a gene. The CDR3 region is CASSFYRGSAEAFF. The CDR3 region has the DNA TGTGCCAGCAGCTTCTACAGGGGAAGCGCTGAAGCTTTCTTT.

CDR3: CAISESRDRVQPQHF. CDR3 DNA sequence: TGTGCCATCAGTGAATCTAGGGACAGGGTCCAGCCCCAGCATTTT. This chain joins TRBV10-3 and TRBJ1-5, with 9 bases matching TRBD1. J was trimmed by 7 bases and V by 3 bases; bases with no gene match: 7. The CDR3 is made up of 15 amino acids. Germline V gene lookup returns CDR1 ENHRY and CDR2 SYGVKD.

Remarks on this clonotype: One end of the junction is discordant with germline, which a read error may explain. The genes are TRBV5-1 and TRBJ1-4; D perhaps matches TRBD1 (5 bases). Germline assignment: CDR1 SGHRS and CDR2 YFSETQ. This CDR3 is 15 amino acids long. CDR3 in amino acids: CASSVGEATNEELFF. For the CDR3, the DNA is TGCGCCAGCAGCGTAGGGGAGGCAACTAATGAAGAACTGTTTTTT.

This clonotype was seen at least ten times. The chain has TRBV2 and TRBJ2-5, with a tentative D call TRBD2 (5 bases). The CDR3 is 13 amino acids. With 3 bases removed from V and 9 bases from J, the gap between germline ends came to 14 bases. Germline V lookup: CDR1 SNHLY, CDR2 FYNNEI. In DNA form, the CDR3 reads TGTGCCAGCAGTGATGGGCTAGCCCGAGCCCAGTACTTC. Its translation: CASSDGLARAQYF.